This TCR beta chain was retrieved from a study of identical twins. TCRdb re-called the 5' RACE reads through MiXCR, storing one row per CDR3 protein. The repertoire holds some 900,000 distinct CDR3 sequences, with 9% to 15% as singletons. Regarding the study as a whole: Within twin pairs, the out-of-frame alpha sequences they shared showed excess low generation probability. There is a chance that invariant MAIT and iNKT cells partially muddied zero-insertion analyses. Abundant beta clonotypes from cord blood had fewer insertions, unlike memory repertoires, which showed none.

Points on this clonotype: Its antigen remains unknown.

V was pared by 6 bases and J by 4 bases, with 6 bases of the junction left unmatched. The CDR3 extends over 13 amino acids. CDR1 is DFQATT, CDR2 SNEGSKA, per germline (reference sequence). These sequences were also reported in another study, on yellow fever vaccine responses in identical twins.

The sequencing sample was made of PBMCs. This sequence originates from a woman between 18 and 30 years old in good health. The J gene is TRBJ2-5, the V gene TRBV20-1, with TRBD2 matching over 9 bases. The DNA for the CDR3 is TGCAGTGCACGAGCGGGGGGCACAGAGACCCAGTACTTC. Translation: CSARAGGTETQYF.